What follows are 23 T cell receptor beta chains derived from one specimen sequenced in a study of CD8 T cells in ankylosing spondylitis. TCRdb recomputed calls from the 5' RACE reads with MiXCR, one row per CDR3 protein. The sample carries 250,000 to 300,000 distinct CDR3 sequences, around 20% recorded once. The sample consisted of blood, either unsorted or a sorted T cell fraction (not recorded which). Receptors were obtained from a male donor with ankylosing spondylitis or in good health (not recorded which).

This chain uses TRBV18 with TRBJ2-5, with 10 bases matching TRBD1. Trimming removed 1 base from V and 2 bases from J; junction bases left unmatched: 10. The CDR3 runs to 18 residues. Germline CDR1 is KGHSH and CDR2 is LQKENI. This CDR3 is CASSPQNSGTGAQETQYF. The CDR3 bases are TGTGCCAGCTCACCACAGAACAGCGGGACAGGGGCTCAAGAGACCCAGTACTTC.

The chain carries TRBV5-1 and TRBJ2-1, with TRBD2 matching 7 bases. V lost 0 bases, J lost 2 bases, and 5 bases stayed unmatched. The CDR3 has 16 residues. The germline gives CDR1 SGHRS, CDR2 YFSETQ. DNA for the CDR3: TGCGCCAGCAGCTTGGTCTCTAGCGGAGCCTACAATGAGCAGTTCTTC. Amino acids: CASSLVSSGAYNEQFF. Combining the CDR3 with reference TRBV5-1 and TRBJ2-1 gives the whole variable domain KAGVTQTPRYLIKTRGQQVTLSCSPISGHRSVSWYQQTPGQGLQFLFEYFSETQRNKGNFPGRFSGRQFSNSRSEMNVSTLELGDSALYLCASSLVSSGAYNEQFFGPGTRLTVL.

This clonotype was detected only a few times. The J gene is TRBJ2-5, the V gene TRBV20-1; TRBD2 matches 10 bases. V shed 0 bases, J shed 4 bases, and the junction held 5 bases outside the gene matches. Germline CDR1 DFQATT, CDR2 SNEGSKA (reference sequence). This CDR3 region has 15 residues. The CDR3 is CSARDRRLAGETQYF. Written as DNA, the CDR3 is TGCAGTGCTAGAGACCGGCGACTAGCGGGAGAGACCCAGTACTTC.

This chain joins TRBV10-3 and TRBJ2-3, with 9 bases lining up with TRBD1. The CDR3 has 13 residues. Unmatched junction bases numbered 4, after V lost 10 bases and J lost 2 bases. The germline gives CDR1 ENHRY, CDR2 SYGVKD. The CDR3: CATTGGPTDTQYF. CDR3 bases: TGTGCCACCACAGGGGGCCCCACAGATACGCAGTATTTT.

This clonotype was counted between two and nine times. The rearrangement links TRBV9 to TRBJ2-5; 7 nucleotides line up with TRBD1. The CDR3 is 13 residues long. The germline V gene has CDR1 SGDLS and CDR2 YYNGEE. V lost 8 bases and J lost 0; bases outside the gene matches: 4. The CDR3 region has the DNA TGTGCCAGTAACAGGGGATACCAAGAGACCCAGTACTTC. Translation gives CASNRGYQETQYF.

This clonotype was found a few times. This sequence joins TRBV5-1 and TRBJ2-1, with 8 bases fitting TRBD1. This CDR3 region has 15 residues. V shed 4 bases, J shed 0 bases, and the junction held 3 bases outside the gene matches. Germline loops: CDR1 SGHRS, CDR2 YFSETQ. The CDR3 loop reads CASSGGQGSYNEQFF. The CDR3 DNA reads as TGCGCCAGCAGCGGTGGACAGGGCTCCTACAATGAGCAGTTCTTC.

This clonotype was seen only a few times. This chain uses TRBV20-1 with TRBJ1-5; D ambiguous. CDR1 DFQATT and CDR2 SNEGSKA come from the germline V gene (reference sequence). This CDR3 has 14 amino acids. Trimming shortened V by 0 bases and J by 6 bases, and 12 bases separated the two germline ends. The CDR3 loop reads CSARDGPKGQPQHF. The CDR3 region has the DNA TGCAGTGCTAGAGATGGCCCTAAGGGTCAGCCCCAGCATTTT.

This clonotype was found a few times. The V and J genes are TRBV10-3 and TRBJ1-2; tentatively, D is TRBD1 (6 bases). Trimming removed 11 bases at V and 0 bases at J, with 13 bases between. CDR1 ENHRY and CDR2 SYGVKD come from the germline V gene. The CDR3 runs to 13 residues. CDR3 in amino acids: CAPRGDTNYGYTF. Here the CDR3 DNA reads TGTGCCCCTAGGGGGGATACTAACTATGGCTACACCTTC.

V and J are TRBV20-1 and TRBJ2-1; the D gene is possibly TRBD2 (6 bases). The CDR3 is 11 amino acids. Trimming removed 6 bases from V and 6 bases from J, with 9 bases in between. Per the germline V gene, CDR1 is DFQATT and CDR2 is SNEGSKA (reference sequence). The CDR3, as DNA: TGCAGTGCCACGACTAGCAATGAGCAGTTCTTC. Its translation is CSATTSNEQFF.

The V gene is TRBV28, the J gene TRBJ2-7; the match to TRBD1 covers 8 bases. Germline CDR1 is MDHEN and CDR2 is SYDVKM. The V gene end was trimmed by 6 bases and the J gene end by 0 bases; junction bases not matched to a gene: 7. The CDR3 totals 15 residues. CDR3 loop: CASSAGQGVSYEQYV. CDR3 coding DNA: TGTGCCAGCAGCGCCGGACAGGGCGTCTCCTACGAGCAGTACGTC.

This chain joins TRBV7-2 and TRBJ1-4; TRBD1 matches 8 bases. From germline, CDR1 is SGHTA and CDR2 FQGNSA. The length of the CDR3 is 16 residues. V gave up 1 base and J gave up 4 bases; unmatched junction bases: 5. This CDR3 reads CASSLGGTGRNEKLFF. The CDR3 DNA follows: TGTGCCAGCAGCTTAGGGGGGACAGGCCGTAATGAAAAACTGTTTTTT.

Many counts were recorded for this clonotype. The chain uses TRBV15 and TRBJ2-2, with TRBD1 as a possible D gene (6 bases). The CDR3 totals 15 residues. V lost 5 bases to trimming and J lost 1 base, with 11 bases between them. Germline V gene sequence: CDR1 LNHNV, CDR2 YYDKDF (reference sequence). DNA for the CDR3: TGTGCCACCAGCCCCGGGACACTGAACACCGGGGAGCTGTTTTTT. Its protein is CATSPGTLNTGELFF.

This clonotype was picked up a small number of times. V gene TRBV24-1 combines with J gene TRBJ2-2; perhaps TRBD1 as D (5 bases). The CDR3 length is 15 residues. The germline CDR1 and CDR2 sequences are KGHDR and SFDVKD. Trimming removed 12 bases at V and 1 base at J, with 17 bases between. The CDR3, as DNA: TGTGCCGCATCCCGGGCAGGGATGAACACCGGGGAGCTGTTTTTT. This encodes CAASRAGMNTGELFF.

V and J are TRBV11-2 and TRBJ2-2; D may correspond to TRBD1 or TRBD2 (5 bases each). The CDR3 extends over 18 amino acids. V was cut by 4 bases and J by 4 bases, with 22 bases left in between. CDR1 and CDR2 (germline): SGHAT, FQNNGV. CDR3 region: CASSSKGPGLGTTGELFF. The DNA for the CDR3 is TGTGCCAGCAGCTCTAAGGGACCTGGCTTAGGGACCACCGGGGAGCTGTTTTTT.

The CDR3 sequence: CASSWGLEKLFF. CDR3 nucleotides: TGTGCCAGCAGTTGGGGCCTTGAAAAACTGTTTTTT. The chain links TRBV28 to TRBJ1-4, with D possibly being TRBD1 (5 bases). Between the trimmed V and J ends, which lost 4 bases and 7 bases, there was a span of 7 bases. This CDR3 spans 12 amino acids. Germline lookup yields CDR1 MDHEN and CDR2 SYDVKM.

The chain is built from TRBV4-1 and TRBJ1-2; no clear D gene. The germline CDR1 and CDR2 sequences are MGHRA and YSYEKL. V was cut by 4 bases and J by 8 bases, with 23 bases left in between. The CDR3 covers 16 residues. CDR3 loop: CASSPERQSRLGGYTF. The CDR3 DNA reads TGCGCCAGCAGCCCAGAACGGCAGTCACGTCTGGGGGGCTACACCTTC.

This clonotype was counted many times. The CDR3 loop reads CASSPDRSQPQHF. The CDR3 DNA reads TGTGCCAGCAGTCCCGACAGGTCCCAGCCCCAGCATTTT. The gene calls are TRBV6-1 and TRBJ1-5; perhaps TRBD1 as D (6 bases). Germline CDR1 MNHNS, CDR2 SASEGT. With 5 bases removed from V and 7 bases from J, the gap between germline ends came to 12 bases. This CDR3 comprises 13 residues.

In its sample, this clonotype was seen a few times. The DNA for the CDR3 is TGCGCCAGCAGCTTGGGGGGACTAGCGGGAAGCAATGAGCAGTTCTTC. Translating gives CASSLGGLAGSNEQFF. The V call is TRBV5-1, the J call TRBJ2-1; TRBD2 aligns across 13 bases. The V gene's germline CDR1 is SGHRS and CDR2 YFSETQ. V shed 0 bases and J 6 bases; nucleotides not matched to a gene: 3. The CDR3 totals 16 residues.

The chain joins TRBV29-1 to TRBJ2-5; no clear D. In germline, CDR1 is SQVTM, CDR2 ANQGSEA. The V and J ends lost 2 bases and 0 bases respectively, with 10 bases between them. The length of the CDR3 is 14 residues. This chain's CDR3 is CSVELVRYQETQYF. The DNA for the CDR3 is TGCAGCGTTGAACTGGTGAGGTACCAAGAGACCCAGTACTTC.

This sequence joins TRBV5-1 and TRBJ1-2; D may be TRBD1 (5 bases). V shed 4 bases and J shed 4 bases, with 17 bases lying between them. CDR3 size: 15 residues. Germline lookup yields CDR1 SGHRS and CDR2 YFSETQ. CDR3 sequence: CASSLMPEQGYGYTF. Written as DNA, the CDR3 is TGCGCCAGCAGCCTAATGCCTGAGCAGGGCTATGGCTACACCTTC.

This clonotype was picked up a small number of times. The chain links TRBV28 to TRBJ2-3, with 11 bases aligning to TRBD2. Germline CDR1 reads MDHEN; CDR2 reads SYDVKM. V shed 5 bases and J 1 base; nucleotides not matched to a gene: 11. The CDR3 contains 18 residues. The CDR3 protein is CASSPLGVLAGGTDTQYF. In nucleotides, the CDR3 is TGTGCCAGCAGTCCCTTAGGGGTACTAGCGGGGGGCACAGATACGCAGTATTTT.

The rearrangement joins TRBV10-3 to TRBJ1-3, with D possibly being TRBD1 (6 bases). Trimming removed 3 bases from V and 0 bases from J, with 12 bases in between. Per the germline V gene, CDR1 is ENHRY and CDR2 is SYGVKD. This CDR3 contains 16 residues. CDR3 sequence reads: CAISDYGQHSGNTIYF. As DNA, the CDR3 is TGTGCCATCAGTGATTACGGACAGCACTCTGGAAACACCATATATTTT.

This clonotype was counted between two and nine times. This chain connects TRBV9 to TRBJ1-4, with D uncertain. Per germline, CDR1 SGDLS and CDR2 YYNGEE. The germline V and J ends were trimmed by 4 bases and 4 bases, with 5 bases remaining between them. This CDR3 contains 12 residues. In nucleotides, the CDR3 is TGTGCCAGCAGCCCTCTTAATGAAAAACTGTTTTTT. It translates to CASSPLNEKLFF. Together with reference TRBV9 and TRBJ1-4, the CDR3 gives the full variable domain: DSGVTQTPKHLITATGQRVTLRCSPRSGDLSVYWYQQSLDQGLQFLIQYYNGEERAKGNILERFSAQQFPDLHSELNLSSLELGDSALYFCASSPLNEKLFFGSGTQLSVL.